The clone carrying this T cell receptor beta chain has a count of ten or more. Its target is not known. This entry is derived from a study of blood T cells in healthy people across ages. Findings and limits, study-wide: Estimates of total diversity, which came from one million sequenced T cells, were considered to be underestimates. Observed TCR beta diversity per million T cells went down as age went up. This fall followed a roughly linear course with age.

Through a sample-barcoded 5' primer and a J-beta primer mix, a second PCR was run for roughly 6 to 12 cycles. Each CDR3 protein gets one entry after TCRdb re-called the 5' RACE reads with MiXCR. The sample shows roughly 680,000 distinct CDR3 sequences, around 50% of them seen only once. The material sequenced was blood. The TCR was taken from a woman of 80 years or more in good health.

This CDR3 reads CASSSDKSTDTQYF. Here the CDR3 DNA reads TGCGCCAGCAGCTCCGACAAGAGCACAGATACGCAGTATTTT. V gene TRBV5-1 combines with J gene TRBJ2-3; D gene unclear. The CDR3 is 14 residues long. CDR1 and CDR2 (germline): SGHRS, YFSETQ. V dropped 3 bases and J dropped 0 bases, with 8 bases sitting between them.